This T cell receptor (beta chain) came from a study of blood T cell repertoires in COVID-19. Across the whole study: Samples representing acute and convalescent COVID-19 were sourced from the United States, Italy and Spain. PBMCs, B-cell-depleted T cells, or T cells were the source of the cDNA or gDNA that made up the material.

This clone was detected a few times. Under the authors' procedure: Nucleated cell number was recorded as an estimate derived from reference gene primer amplification. The assay was immunoSEQ multiplex PCR, and TCRdb's table has in-frame clones only and misses some. V, J and clone size derive from that table, while D and trimming were established from the DNA sequence. Here the sample spans under 70,000 clones, 65% to 85% being singletons. The TCR was taken from a woman aged 80 or over with active or convalescent COVID-19. Sequenced sample: peripheral blood.

This CDR3 is CSAVGDFEQYF. The CDR3 DNA reads as TGCAGTGCTGTAGGGGACTTCGAGCAGTACTTC. The chain couples TRBV20-1 to TRBJ2-7, with D perhaps matching TRBD2 (6 bases). Germline V gene data show CDR1 as DFQATT and CDR2 as SNEGSKA (reference sequence). CDR3 length: 11 amino acids. V was cut by 5 bases and J by 6 bases, with 11 bases left in between.